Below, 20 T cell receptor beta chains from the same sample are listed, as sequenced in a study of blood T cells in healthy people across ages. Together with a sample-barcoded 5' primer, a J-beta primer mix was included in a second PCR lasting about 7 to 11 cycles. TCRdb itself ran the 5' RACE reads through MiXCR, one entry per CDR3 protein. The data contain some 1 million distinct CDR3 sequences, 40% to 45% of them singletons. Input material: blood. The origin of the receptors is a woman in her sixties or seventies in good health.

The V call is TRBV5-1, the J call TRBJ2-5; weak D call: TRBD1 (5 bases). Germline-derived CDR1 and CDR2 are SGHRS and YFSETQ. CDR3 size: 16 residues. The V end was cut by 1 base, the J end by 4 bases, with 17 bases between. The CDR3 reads CASSLRQGSWGETQYF. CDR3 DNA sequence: TGCGCCAGCAGCTTGAGGCAGGGAAGTTGGGGAGAGACCCAGTACTTC.

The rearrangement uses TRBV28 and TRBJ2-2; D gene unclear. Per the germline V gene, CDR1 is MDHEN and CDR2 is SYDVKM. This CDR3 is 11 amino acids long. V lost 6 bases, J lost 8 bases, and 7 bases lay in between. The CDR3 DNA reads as TGTGCCAGCAGGGTCGAGGGGGAGCTGTTTTTT. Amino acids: CASRVEGELFF.

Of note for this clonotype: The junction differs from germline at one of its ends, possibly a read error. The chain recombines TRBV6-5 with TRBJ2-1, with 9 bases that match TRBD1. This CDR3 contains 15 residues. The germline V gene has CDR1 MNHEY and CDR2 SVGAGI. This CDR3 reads CASSFGTGRYDEQFF. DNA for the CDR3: TGTGCTAGCAGTTTTGGGACAGGGAGGTACGATGAGCAGTTCTTC.

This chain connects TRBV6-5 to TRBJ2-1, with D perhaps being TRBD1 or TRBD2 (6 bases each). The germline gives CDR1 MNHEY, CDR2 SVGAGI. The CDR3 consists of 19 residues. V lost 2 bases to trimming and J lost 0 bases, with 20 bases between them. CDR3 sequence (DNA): TGTGCCAGCAGTTACCCTAGGGGGGAGCCCGACAGCTCCTACAATGAGCAGTTCTTC. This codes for CASSYPRGEPDSSYNEQFF.

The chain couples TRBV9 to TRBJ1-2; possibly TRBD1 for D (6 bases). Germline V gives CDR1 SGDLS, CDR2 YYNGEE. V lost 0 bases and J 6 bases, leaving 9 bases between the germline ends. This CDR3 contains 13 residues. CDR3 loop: CASSVGAGDGYTF. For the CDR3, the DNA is TGTGCCAGCAGCGTAGGCGCAGGGGATGGCTACACCTTC.

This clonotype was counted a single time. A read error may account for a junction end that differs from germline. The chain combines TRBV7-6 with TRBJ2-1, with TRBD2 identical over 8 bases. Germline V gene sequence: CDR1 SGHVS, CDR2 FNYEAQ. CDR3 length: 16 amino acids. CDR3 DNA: TGTGCCGGCAGCGGGGTGGGGCGGGAGGTTCTGGATGAGCAGTTCTTC. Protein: CAGSGVGREVLDEQFF. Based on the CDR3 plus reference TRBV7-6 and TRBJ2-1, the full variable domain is GAGVSQSPRYKVTKRGQDVALRCDPISGHVSLYWYRQALGQGPEFLTYFNYEAQQDKSGLPNDRFSAERPEGSISTLTIQRTEQRDSAMYRCAGSGVGREVLDEQFFGPGTRLTVL.

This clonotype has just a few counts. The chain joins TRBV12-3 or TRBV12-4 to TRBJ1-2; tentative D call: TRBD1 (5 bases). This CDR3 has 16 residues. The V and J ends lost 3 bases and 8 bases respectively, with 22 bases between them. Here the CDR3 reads CASSFLPPLGDRGYTF. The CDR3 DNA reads TGTGCCAGCAGTTTTCTGCCCCCTCTGGGGGATAGGGGCTACACCTTC.

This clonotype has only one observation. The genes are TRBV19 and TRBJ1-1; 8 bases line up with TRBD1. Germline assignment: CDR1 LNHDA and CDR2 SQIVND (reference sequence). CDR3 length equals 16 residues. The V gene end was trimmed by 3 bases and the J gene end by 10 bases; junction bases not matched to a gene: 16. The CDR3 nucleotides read TGTGCCAGTAGTATCCTAGGCGGAGGACAGGGCTGGGGAGCTTTCTTT. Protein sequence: CASSILGGGQGWGAFF.

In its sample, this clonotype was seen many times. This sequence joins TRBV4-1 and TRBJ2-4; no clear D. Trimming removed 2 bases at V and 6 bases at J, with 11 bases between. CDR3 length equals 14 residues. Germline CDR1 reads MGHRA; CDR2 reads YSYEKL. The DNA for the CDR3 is TGCGCCAGCAGCCAAACCCACCATCGAAACATTCAGTACTTC. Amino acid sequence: CASSQTHHRNIQYF.

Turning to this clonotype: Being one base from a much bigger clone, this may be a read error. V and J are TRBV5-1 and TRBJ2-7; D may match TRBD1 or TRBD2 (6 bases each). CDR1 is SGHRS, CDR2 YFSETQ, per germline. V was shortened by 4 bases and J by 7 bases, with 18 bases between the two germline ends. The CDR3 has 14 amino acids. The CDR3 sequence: CASSVEGGPWEQYF. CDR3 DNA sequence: TGCGCCAGCAGCGTGGAAGGGGGGCCATGGGAGCAGTACTTC.

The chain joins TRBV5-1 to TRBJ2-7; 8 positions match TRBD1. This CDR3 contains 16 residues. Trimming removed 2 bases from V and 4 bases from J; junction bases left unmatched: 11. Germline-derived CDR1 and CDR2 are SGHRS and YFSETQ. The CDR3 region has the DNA TGCGCCAGCAGCTTAGTAGGCAGGGGGCCTCGGTACGAGCAGTACTTC. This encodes CASSLVGRGPRYEQYF.

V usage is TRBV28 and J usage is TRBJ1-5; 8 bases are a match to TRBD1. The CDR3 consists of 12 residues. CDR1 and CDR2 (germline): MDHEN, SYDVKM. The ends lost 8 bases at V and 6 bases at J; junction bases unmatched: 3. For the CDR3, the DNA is TGTGCCAGCTGGACAGGGAGTCAGCCCCAGCATTTT. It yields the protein CASWTGSQPQHF.

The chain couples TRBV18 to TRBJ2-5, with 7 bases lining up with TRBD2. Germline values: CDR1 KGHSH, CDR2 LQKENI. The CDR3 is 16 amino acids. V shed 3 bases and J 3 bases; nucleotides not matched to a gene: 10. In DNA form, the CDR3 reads TGTGCCAGCTCACCTTACGGGGCCGGGGGGAAAGAGACCCAGTACTTC. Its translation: CASSPYGAGGKETQYF.

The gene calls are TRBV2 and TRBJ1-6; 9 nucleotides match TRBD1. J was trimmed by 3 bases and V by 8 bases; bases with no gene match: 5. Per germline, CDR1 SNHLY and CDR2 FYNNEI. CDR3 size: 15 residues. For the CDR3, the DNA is TGTGCCAGCTCCCGGGACAGGGTCTATAATTCACCCCTCCACTTT. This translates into CASSRDRVYNSPLHF.

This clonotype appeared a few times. In nucleotides, the CDR3 is TGTGCCAGCAGTCTAACAGGACAGGGTTTCACAGATACGCAGTATTTT. Its protein is CASSLTGQGFTDTQYF. The V gene is TRBV4-2, the J gene TRBJ2-3, with 8 bases aligning to TRBD1. Germline V lookup: CDR1 LGHNA, CDR2 YNFKEQ. With V trimmed by 6 bases and J by 2 bases, 10 bases remained unmatched. The CDR3 sequence is 16 residues long.

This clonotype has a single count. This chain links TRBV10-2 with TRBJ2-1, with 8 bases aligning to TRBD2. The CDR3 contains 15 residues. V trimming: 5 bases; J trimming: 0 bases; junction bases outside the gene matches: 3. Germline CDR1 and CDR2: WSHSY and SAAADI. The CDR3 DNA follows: TGCGCCAGCAGTTTTAGCGGGATCTCCTACAATGAGCAGTTCTTC. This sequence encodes CASSFSGISYNEQFF.

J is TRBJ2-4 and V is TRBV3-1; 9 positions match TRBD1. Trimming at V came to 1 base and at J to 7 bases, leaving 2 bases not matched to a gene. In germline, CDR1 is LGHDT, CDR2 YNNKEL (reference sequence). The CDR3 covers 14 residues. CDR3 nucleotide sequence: TGTGCCAGCAGCCAAGCCGGACAGGGGAACATTCAGTACTTC. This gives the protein CASSQAGQGNIQYF.

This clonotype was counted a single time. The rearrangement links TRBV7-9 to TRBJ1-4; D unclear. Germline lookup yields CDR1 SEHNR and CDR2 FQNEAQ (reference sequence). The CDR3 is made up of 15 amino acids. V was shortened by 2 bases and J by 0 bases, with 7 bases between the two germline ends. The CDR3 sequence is CASSLWAATNEKLFF. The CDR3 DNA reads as TGTGCCAGCAGCTTATGGGCGGCAACTAATGAAAAACTGTTTTTT. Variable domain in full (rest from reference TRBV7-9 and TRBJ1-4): DTGVSQNPRHKITKRGQNVTFRCDPISEHNRLYWYRQTLGQGPEFLTYFQNEAQLEKSRLLSDRFSAERPKGSFSTLEIQRTEQGDSAMYLCASSLWAATNEKLFFGSGTQLSVL.

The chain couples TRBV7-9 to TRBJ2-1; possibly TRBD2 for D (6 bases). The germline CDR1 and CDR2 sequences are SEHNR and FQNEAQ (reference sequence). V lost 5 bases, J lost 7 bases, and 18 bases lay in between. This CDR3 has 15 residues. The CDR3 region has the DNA TGTGCCAGCAGCCCGCCCGGGGGACTCCTAAATGAGCAGTTCTTC. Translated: CASSPPGGLLNEQFF.

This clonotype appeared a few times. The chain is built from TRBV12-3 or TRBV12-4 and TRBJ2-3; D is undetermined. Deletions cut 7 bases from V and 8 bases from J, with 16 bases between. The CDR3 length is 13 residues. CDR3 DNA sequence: TGTGCCAGCAATAGCCTCACAACCGGTACGCAGTATTTT. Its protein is CASNSLTTGTQYF.